Below, one T cell receptor beta chain is given with its context. Its antigen remains unknown. TCRbeta libraries were built with three rounds of nested PCR, modified from ARM-PCR. TCRdb reprocessed the multiplex PCR reads via MiXCR and lists one record per CDR3 protein. The sample shows around 79,000 distinct CDR3 sequences, 72% of them seen only once. Germline V gives CDR1 MNHEY, CDR2 SVGAGI. The CDR3 length is 16 residues. Trimming cost V 0 bases and J 8 bases, with 20 bases left between them. The entry originates in a study of tumor and adjacent non-tumor tissue in lung cancer. The template was RNA from unsorted bulk tissue. Study outcomes and limitations: TCR diversity was significantly greater in tumor than normal lung tissue. Tumor repertoires had a smaller top 100 clone share than normal lung.

The source material was lung tumor tissue. V gene TRBV6-5 combines with J gene TRBJ2-7; D is possibly TRBD2 (5 bases). The TCR originated in a middle-aged woman with non-small cell lung cancer. The CDR3 here is CASSYSDAGVSYKQYF. The CDR3 nucleotides read TGTGCCAGCAGTTACTCGGACGCCGGGGTCTCCTATAAGCAGTACTTC.